This TCR beta chain was profiled in a study of T-cell memory formation after mild COVID-19. Study details: TCR clusters mostly belonged to single donors. Whole-study findings and limits: Day 15 to 85 contracting clones showed balanced CD4/CD8; later expanders leaned CD4+. Some SARS-CoV-2-responding clones were already detected in memory before infection.

Libraries for TCRalpha and TCRbeta carried sample barcodes and unique molecular identifiers via 5'RACE. A single record per CDR3 protein comes from TCRdb applying MiXCR to the 5' RACE reads. The sample consists of approximately 400,000 distinct CDR3 sequences, approximately 18% of them appearing once. This clonotype was picked up a small number of times. What it recognizes is unknown. Material for sequencing was PBMCs or a T cell subset sorted from them (not recorded which). This TCR came from a man aged 18 to 30 who had mild COVID-19 (a few samples of this study predate the infection). Cell type and time point are not known.

CDR3 coding DNA: TGTGCCAGCAGCCTATTGGGGGGATCACCCCTCCACTTT. Protein sequence: CASSLLGGSPLHF. The J gene is TRBJ1-6, the V gene TRBV11-2, with D perhaps matching TRBD1 (5 bases). In germline, CDR1 is SGHAT, CDR2 FQNNGV. This CDR3 has 13 amino acids. The germline V and J ends were trimmed by 5 bases and 10 bases, with 12 bases remaining between them. The full variable domain, rest sourced from reference TRBV11-2 and TRBJ1-6, is EAGVAQSPRYKIIEKRQSVAFWCNPISGHATLYWYQQILGQGPKLLIQFQNNGVVDDSQLPKDRFSAERLKGVDSTLKIQPAKLEDSAVYLCASSLLGGSPLHFGNGTRLTVT.